The text below deals with one T cell receptor beta chain. Its antigen is not known. The data were taken from a study of CD4 T cells in relation to SARS-CoV-2 and coronaviruses. As for the study in general: ViraFEST: approximately 10-day antigen culture of PBMCs, then TCR beta CDR3 sequencing. Controls used an HIV-1 Nef peptide pool or no peptide.

Before the COVID-19 pandemic, during about 2011-2019, CD4+ T cells were taken from unexposed donors. Isolation of CD4+ T cells took place after roughly nine days in culture. Unexposed-donor CD4+ T cells were probed with SARS-CoV-2 S/N and four cold-coronavirus spikes, cells permitting. Study-wide findings and caveats: The cross-reactivity analysis covered only spike protein, not other viral proteins.

The CDR3 contains 15 residues. V dropped 6 bases and J dropped 6 bases, with 17 bases sitting between them. Germline V gives CDR1 SGHNT, CDR2 YENEEA. The data were produced by immunoSEQ multiplex PCR, yet TCRdb's version contains in-frame clones alone and is incomplete. The sample has nearly 30,000 clones; around 80% are singletons. Sequenced: CD4+ T cells from PBMCs, cultured in vitro. The chain has TRBV11-3 and TRBJ2-2, with a weak D call TRBD2 (6 bases). This receptor was obtained from a human donor in good health. The CDR3 sequence: CASRGDSSRPGELFF. In DNA, the CDR3 is TGTGCCAGCAGAGGGGACTCTTCGCGGCCCGGGGAGCTGTTTTTT.